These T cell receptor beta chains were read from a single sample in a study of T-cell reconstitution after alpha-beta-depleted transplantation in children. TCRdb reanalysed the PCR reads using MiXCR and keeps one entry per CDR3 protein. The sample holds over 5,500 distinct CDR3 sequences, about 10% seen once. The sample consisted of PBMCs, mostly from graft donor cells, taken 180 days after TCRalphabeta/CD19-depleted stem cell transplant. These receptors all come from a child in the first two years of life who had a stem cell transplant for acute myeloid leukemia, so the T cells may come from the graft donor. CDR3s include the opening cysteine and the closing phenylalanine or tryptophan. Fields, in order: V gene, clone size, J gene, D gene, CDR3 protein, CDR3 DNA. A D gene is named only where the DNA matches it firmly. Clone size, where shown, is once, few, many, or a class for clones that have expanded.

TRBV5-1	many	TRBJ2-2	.	CASSFTGELFF	TGCGCCAGCAGCTTCACCGGGGAGCTGTTTTTT
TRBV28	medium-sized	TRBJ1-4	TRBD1	CASSFRLQGADEKLFF	TGTGCCAGCAGTTTCCGACTACAGGGGGCGGATGAAAAACTGTTTTTT
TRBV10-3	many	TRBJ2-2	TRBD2	CATRLAGGELFF	TGTGCCACCCGACTAGCTGGCGGGGAGCTGTTTTTT
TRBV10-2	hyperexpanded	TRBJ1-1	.	CASSPGLEAFF	TGCGCCAGCAGCCCGGGCCTTGAAGCTTTCTTT
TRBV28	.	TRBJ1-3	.	CASTFTGSGNTIYF	TGTGCCAGCACTTTTACAGGGTCTGGAAACACCATATATTTT
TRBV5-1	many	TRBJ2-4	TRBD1	CASSPRTGALATAKNIQYF	TGCGCCAGCAGCCCTAGGACAGGCGCTTTGGCCACAGCCAAAAACATTCAGTACTTC
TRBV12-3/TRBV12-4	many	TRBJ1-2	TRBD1	CASRTGVLNGYTF	TGTGCCAGCAGAACAGGGGTCCTTAATGGCTACACCTTC
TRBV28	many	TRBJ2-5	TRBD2	CASSFVAGEVIQETQYF	TGTGCCAGCAGTTTCGTAGCGGGAGAAGTGATTCAAGAGACCCAGTACTTC
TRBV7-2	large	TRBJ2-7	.	CASSLGLNSYEQYF	TGTGCCAGCAGCTTAGGGCTCAACTCCTACGAGCAGTACTTC
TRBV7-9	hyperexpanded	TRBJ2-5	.	CASTSSSGAQETQYF	TGTGCCAGCACCTCTAGCTCGGGGGCGCAAGAGACCCAGTACTTC
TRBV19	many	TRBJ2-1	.	CASSTPRGSDEQFF	TGTGCCAGTAGTACCCCCCGGGGCAGCGATGAGCAGTTCTTC
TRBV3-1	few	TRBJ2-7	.	CASSQEPVYYEQYF	TGTGCCAGCAGCCAAGAGCCTGTGTACTACGAGCAGTACTTC
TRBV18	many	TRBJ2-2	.	CASSPTAGELFF	TGTGCCAGCTCACCGACAGCCGGGGAGCTGTTTTTT
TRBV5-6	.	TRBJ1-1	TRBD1	CASSALDRGNTEAFF	TGTGCCAGCAGCGCCTTGGACAGGGGGAACACTGAAGCTTTCTTT
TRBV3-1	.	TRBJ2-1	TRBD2	CASTWERETIQGTYNEQFF	TGTGCCAGCACCTGGGAGCGGGAGACGATTCAAGGGACCTACAATGAGCAGTTCTTC
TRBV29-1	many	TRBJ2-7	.	CSVEPTRGEQYF	TGCAGCGTTGAACCGACCCGGGGCGAGCAGTACTTC
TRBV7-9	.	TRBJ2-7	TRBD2	CASSFQGEGRVGEQYF	TGTGCCAGCAGCTTCCAAGGGGAGGGCCGCGTCGGCGAGCAGTACTTC
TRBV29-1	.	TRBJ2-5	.	CSVVTAQETQYF	TGCAGCGTTGTAACAGCCCAAGAGACCCAGTACTTC
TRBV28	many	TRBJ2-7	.	CASNPVEGSLGKQYF	TGTGCCAGCAACCCCGTGGAGGGTTCCTTGGGAAAGCAGTACTTC
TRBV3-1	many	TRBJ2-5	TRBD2	CASSQAGGQETQYF	TGTGCCAGCAGCCAAGCGGGAGGGCAAGAGACCCAGTACTTC
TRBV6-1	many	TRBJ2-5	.	CASSELGAQETQYF	TGTGCCAGCAGTGAATTGGGGGCCCAAGAGACCCAGTACTTC
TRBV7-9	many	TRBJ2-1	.	CASSSTGNIVINEQFF	TGTGCCAGCAGCTCAACCGGGAACATAGTTATCAATGAGCAGTTCTTC
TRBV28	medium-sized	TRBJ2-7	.	CASRPGRRSYEQYF	TGTGCCTCCCGCCCGGGACGACGCTCCTACGAGCAGTACTTC
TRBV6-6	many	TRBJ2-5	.	CASSYSGLETQYF	TGTGCCAGCAGTTACTCAGGCCTGGAGACCCAGTACTTC
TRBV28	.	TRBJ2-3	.	CASSLRHARDPQYF	TGTGCCAGCAGTTTACGGCACGCCCGAGATCCGCAGTATTTT
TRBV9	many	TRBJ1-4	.	CASSVSQGMEKLFF	TGTGCCAGCAGCGTCAGCCAGGGAATGGAGAAACTGTTTTTT
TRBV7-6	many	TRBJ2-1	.	CASSFNSLGDEQFF	TGTGCCAGCAGCTTTAACAGCTTAGGGGATGAGCAGTTCTTC
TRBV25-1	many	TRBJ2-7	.	CASSESRLGDEQYF	TGTGCCAGCAGTGAATCTAGACTAGGAGATGAGCAGTACTTC
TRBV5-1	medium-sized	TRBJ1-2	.	CASSLDSLQAGYTF	TGCGCCAGCAGCTTGGACTCCTTACAAGCTGGCTACACCTTC
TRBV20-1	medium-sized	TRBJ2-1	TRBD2	CSAGGLAGVFSEQFF	TGCAGTGCTGGGGGACTAGCGGGAGTTTTTAGCGAGCAGTTCTTC
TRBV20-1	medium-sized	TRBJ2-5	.	CSAPPGETQYF	TGCAGTGCCCCGCCGGGAGAGACCCAGTACTTC
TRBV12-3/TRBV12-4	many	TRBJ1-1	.	CASSPGDTLMNTEAFF	TGTGCCAGCAGTCCAGGTGACACTCTCATGAACACTGAAGCTTTCTTT
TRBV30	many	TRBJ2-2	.	CASSSAHNTGELFF	TGTGCCTCATCTAGCGCCCACAACACCGGGGAGCTGTTTTTT